This TCR beta chain comes out of a study of identical twins. Study-wide points: Weaker excess twin sharing was seen among beta out-of-frame sequences. Twin-shared out-of-frame alpha sequences showed excess low generation probability. Fewer insertions were carried by abundant cord blood beta clonotypes, but none was seen in memory repertoires.

In germline, CDR1 is SEHNR, CDR2 FQNEAQ (reference sequence). CDR3 size: 13 residues. Trimming left V 4 bases short and J 6 bases short, with 11 bases between. Note on this clonotype: The antigen is not known.

TCRdb re-analysed the 5' RACE reads in MiXCR, keeping a single row per CDR3 protein. The sample carries approximately 890,000 distinct CDR3 sequences, about 12% recorded once. A further study also used this sample, focusing on yellow fever vaccine responses in identical twins.

This receptor was obtained from a woman aged 18-30 years in good health. The gene calls are TRBV7-9 and TRBJ2-3; D might be TRBD2 (5 bases). The sequenced material came from PBMCs. The CDR3 DNA follows: TGTGCCAGCAGCTCCGAGGAGCGGGATACGCAGTATTTT. Translation: CASSSEERDTQYF.